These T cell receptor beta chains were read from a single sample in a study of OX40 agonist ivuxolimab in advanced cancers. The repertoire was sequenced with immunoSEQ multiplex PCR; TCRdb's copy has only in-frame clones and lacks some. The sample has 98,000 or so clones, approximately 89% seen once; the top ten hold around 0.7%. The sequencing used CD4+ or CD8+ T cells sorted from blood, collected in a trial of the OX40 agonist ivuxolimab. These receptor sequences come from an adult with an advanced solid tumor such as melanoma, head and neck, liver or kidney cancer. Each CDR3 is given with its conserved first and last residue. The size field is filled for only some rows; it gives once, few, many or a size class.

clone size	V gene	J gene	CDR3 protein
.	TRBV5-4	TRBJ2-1	CASSLGLAGAANEQFF
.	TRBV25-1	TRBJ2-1	CASSATYNEQFF
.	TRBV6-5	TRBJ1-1	CASSYSRASNTEAFF
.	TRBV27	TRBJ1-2	CASSPQDPANYGYTF
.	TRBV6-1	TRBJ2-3	CASSAGTGSSDTQYF
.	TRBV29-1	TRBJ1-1	CSVVASWTEAFF
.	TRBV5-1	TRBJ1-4	CASSPRPGKEKLFF
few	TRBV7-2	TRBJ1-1	CASSLVYTEAFF
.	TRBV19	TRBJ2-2	CASSAGTGRTGELFF
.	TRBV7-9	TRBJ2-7	CASSLGGGEQYF
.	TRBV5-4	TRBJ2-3	CASSVSGGDTDTQYF
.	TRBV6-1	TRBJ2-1	CASTLGLAVYNEQFF
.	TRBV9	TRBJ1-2	CASSLSPGGYTF
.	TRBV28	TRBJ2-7	CASQPPGNEQYF
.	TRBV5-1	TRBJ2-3	CASSSNRGMRTDTQYF
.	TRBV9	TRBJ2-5	CASSVGYETQYF
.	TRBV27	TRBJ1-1	CASRRGNGFTEAFF
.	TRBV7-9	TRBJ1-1	CASRYTGTDEAFF
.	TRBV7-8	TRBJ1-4	CASSYRGDEKLFF
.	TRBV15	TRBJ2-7	CATSGGGASYEQYF
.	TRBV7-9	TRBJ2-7	CASSLGGSTYEQYF
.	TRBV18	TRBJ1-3	CASSPSADTIYF
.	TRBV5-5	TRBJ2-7	CASSLAPLGQTYEQYF
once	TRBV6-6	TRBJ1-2	CASNLGSPISHGYTF
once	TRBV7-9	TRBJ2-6	CASSLGFAGANVLTF
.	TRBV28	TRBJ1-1	CASSSGQGRAEAFF